This T cell receptor (beta chain) was retrieved from a study of T cells in narcolepsy. Study overall: Patients with NT1 or NT2 and healthy control donors were enrolled.

Sequencing was performed with immunoSEQ multiplex PCR; in TCRdb, only in-frame clones are kept and a portion is missing. The table records fewer than 35,000 clones, about 76% of them present only once. Of note for this clone: The antigen remains unidentified.

Looked up from germline, CDR1 is MNHEY and CDR2 is SVGAGI. CDR3 size: 14 residues. The V gene end was trimmed by 6 bases and the J gene end by 4 bases; junction bases not matched to a gene: 5. Whole-study findings and limits: No autoreactive T cell clone sequences appeared in some memory CD4+ repertoires. Same-patient CSF and blood CD4+ T cell clonotypes included HCRT-specific and TRIB2-specific autoreactive ones.

The specimen sequenced was CD45RA- memory CD4+ T cells from PBMCs. The rearrangement uses TRBV6-5 and TRBJ1-3; 8 bases align to TRBD1. The source is a human donor with narcolepsy. The CDR3 DNA follows: TGTGCCAGCAGGAGACAGGGGCAGGGAAACACCATATATTTT. This gives the protein CASRRQGQGNTIYF.